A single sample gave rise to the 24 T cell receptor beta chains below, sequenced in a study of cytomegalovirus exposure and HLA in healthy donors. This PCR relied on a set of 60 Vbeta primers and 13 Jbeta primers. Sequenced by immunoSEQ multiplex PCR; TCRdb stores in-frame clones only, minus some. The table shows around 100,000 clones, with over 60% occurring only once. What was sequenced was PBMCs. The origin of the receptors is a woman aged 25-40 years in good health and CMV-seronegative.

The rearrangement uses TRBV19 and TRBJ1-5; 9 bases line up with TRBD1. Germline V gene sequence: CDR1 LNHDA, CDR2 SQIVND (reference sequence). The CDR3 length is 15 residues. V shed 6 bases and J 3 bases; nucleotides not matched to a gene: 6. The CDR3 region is CASSPGQGINQPQHF. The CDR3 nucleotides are TGTGCCAGTAGCCCGGGACAGGGAATCAATCAGCCCCAGCATTTT.

CDR3 in DNA: TGTGCCAGCAGCTCTCAGGGAAACAACGAGCAGTACTTC. Translating it yields CASSSQGNNEQYF. The chain combines TRBV7-3 with TRBJ2-7, with a possible D match to TRBD1 (5 bases). The germline V and J ends were trimmed by 4 bases and 5 bases, with 12 bases remaining between them. CDR3 length: 13 amino acids. Germline V gives CDR1 SGHTA, CDR2 FQGTGA.

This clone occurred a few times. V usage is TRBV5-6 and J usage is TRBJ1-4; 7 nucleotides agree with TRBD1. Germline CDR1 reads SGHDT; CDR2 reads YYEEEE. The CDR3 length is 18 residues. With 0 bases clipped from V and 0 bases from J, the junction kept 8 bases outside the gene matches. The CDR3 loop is CASSLARTGGSTNEKLFF. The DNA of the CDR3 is TGTGCCAGCAGCTTGGCCCGGACAGGAGGTTCAACTAATGAAAAACTGTTTTTT.

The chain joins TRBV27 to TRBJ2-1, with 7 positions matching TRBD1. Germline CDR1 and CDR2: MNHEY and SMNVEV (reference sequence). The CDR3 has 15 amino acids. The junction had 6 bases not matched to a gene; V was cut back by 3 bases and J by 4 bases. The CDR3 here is CASSFLGTAYNEQFF. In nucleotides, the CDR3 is TGTGCCAGCAGTTTTCTGGGGACAGCTTACAATGAGCAGTTCTTC.

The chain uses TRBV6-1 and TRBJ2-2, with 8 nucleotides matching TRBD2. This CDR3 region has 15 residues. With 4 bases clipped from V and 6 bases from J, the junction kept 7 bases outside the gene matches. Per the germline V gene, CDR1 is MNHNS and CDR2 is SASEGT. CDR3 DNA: TGTGCCAGCAGTGCAGGGCGGGAGGTTCCCGGGGAGCTGTTTTTT. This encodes CASSAGREVPGELFF.

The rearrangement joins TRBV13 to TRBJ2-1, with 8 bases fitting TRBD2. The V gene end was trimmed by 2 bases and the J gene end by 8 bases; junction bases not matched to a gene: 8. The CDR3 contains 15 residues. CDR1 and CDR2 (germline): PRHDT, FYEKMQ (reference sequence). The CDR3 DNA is TGTGCCAGCAGCTTAATTGGACTAGCAACCCATGAGCAGTTCTTC. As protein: CASSLIGLATHEQFF.

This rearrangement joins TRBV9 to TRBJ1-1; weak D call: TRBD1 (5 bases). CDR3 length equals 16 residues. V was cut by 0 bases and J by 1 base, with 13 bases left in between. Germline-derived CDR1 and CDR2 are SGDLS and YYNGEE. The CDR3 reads CASSVVFRQQNTEAFF. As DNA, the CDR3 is TGTGCCAGCAGCGTAGTGTTTCGACAGCAGAACACTGAAGCTTTCTTT.

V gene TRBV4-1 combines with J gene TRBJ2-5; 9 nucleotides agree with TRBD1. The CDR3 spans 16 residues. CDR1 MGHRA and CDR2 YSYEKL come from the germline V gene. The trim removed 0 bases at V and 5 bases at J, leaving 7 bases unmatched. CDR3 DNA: TGCGCCAGCAGCCAAGACCAGACAGGGGGAGGGGAGACCCAGTACTTC. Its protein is CASSQDQTGGGETQYF.

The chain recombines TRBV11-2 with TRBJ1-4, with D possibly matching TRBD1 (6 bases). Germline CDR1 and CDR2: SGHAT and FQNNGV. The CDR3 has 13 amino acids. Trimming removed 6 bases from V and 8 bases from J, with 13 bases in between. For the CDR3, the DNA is TGTGCCAGCAGTGTGGGGGCTGGCGAAAAACTGTTTTTT. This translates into CASSVGAGEKLFF. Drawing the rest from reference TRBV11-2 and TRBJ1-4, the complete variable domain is EAGVAQSPRYKIIEKRQSVAFWCNPISGHATLYWYQQILGQGPKLLIQFQNNGVVDDSQLPKDRFSAERLKGVDSTLKIQPAKLEDSAVYLCASSVGAGEKLFFGSGTQLSVL.

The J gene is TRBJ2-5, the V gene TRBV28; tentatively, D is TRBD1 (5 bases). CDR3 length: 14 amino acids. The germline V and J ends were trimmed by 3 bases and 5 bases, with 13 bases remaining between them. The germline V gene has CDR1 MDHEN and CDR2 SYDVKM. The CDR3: CASSLEGARETQYF. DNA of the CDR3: TGTGCCAGCAGTTTGGAAGGGGCGCGGGAGACCCAGTACTTC.

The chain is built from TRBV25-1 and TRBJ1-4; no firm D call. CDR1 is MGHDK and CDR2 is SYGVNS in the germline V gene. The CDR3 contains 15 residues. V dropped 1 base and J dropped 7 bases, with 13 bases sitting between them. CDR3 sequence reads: CASSEWLGEVEKLFF. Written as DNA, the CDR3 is TGTGCCAGCAGTGAATGGTTGGGTGAGGTTGAAAAACTGTTTTTT.

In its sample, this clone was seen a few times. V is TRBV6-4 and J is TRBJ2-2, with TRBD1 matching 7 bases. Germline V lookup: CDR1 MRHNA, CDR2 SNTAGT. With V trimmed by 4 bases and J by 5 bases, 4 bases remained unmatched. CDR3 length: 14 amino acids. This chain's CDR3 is CASSVYRGTGELFF. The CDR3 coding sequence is TGTGCCAGCAGTGTTTACAGGGGAACCGGGGAGCTGTTTTTT.

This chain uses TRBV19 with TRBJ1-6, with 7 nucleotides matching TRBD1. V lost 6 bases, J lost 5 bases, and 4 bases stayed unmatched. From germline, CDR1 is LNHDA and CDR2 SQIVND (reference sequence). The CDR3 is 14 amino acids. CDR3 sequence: CASRRDRDNSPLHF. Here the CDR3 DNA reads TGTGCCAGTAGAAGGGACAGAGATAATTCACCCCTCCACTTT.

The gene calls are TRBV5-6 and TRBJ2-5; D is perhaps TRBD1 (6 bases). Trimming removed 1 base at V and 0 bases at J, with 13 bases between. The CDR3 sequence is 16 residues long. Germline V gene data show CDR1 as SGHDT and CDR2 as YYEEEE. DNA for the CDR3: TGTGCCAGCAGCTTGTCAGGGGCCCTAAACCAAGAGACCCAGTACTTC. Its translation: CASSLSGALNQETQYF.

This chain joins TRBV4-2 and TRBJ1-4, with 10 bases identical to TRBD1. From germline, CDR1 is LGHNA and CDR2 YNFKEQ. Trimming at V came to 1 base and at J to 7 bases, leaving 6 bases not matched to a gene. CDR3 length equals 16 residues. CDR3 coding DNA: TGTGCCAGCAGCCAAGGGGGACAGGGGACGGGTGAAAAACTGTTTTTT. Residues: CASSQGGQGTGEKLFF.

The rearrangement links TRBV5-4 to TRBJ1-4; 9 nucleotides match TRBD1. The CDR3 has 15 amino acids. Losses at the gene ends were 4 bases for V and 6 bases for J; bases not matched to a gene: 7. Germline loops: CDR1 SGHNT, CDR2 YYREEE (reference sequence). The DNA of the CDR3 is TGTGCCAGCAGCGACAGGACAGGGGCTTATGAAAAACTGTTTTTT. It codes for CASSDRTGAYEKLFF.

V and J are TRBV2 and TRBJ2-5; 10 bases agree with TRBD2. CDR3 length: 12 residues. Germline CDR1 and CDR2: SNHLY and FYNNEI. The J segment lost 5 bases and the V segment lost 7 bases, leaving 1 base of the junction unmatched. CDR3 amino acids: CASMTSGETQYF. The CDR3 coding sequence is TGTGCCAGCATGACTAGCGGGGAGACCCAGTACTTC.

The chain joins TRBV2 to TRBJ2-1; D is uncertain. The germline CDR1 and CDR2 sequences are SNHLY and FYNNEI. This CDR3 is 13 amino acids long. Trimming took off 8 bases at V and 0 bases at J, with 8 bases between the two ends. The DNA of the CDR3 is TGTGCCAGCTTGAGTAGCTCCTACAATGAGCAGTTCTTC. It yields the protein CASLSSSYNEQFF.

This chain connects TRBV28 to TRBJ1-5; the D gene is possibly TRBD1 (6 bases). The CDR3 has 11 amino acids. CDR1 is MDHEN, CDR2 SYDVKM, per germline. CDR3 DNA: TGTGCTTGCGGGGGCAGCGGACCCCAGCATTTT. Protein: CACGGSGPQHF.

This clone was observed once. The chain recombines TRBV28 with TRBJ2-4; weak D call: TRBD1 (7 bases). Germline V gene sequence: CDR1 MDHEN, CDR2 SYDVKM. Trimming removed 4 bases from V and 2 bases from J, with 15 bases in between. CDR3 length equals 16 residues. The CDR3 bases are TGTGCCAGCAGTTCGGAGGGGGCGCTTTCCAAAAACATTCAGTACTTC. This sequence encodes CASSSEGALSKNIQYF.

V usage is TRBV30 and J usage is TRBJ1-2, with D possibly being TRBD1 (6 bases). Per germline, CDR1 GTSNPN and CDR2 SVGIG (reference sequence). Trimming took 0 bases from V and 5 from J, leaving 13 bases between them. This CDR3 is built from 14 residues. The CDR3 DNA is TGTGCCTGGAGTGTACCCGGGACACTATATGGCTACACCTTC. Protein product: CAWSVPGTLYGYTF.

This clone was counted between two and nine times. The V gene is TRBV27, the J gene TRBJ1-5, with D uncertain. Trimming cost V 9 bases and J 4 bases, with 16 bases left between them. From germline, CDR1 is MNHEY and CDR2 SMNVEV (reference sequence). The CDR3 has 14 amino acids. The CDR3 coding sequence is TGTGCCAGTAGCGGGAGAGACCGGAATCAGCCCCAGCATTTT. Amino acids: CASSGRDRNQPQHF.

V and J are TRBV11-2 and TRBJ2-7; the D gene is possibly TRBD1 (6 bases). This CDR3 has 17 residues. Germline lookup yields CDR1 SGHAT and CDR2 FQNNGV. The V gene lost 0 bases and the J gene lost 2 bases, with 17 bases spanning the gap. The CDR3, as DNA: TGTGCCAGCAGCTTAGATCCCCGTGGGCAGGGGCCCTACGAGCAGTACTTC. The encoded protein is CASSLDPRGQGPYEQYF.

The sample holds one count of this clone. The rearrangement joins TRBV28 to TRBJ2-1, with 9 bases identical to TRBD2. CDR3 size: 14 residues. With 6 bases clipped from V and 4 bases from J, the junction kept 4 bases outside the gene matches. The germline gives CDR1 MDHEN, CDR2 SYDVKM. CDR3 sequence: CASRGLAGYNEQFF. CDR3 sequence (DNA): TGTGCCAGCAGGGGCCTAGCGGGGTACAATGAGCAGTTCTTC.